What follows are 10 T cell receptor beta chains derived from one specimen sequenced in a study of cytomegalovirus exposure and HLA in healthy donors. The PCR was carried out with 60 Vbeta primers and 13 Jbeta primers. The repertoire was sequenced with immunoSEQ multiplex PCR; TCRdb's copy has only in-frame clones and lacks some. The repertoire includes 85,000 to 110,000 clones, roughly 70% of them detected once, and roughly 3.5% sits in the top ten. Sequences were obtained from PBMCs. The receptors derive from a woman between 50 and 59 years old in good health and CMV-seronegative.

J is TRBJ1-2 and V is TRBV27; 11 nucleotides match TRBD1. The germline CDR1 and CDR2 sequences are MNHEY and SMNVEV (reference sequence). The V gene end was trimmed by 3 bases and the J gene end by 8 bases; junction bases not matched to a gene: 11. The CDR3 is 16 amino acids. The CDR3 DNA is TGTGCCAGCAGTTTTTTAGGGACAGGGGGATTCGGCGGCTACACCTTC. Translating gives CASSFLGTGGFGGYTF.

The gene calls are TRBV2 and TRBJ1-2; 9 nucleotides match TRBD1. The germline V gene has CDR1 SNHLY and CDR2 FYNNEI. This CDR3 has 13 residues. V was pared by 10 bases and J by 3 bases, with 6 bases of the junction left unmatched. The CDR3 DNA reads TGTGCCATGACAGGGGGTTCGGACTATGGCTACACCTTC. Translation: CAMTGGSDYGYTF.

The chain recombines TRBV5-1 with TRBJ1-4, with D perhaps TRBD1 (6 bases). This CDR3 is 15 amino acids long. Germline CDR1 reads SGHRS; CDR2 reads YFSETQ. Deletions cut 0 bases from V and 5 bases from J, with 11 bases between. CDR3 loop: CASSLGGQENEKLFF. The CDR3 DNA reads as TGCGCCAGCAGCTTGGGGGGGCAGGAGAATGAAAAACTGTTTTTT.

In DNA form, the CDR3 reads TGTGCCAGTAGTCCTGCGGGAGCGAACACCGGGGAGCTGTTTTTT. Its translation: CASSPAGANTGELFF. V usage is TRBV19 and J usage is TRBJ2-2, with TRBD2 matching 7 bases. V shed 5 bases, J shed 0 bases, and the junction held 3 bases outside the gene matches. This CDR3 region has 15 residues. CDR1 and CDR2 from the germline V gene are LNHDA and SQIVND (reference sequence). The variable domain in full, with the rest retrieved from reference TRBV19 and TRBJ2-2, is DGGITQSPKYLFRKEGQNVTLSCEQNLNHDAMYWYRQDPGQGLRLIYYSQIVNDFQKGDIAEGYSVSREKKESFPLTVTSAQKNPTAFYLCASSPAGANTGELFFGEGSRLTVL.

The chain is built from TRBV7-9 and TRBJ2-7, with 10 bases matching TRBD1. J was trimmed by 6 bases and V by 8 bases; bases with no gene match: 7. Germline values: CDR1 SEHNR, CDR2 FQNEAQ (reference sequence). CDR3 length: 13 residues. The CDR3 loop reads CASERDRGSEQYF. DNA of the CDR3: TGTGCCAGCGAACGGGACAGGGGCTCCGAGCAGTACTTC.

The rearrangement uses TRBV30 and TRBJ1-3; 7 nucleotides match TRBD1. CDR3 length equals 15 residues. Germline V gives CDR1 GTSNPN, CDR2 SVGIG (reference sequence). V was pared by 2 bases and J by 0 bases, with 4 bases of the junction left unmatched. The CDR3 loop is CAWSKDRISGNTIYF. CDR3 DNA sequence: TGTGCCTGGAGTAAGGACAGGATCTCTGGAAACACCATATATTTT.

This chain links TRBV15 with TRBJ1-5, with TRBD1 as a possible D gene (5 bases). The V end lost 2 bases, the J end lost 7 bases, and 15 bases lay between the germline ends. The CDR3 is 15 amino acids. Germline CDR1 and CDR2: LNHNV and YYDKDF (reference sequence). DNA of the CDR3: TGTGCCACCAGCAGAATCCCAGGGATGAGCCAGCCCCAGCATTTT. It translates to CATSRIPGMSQPQHF.

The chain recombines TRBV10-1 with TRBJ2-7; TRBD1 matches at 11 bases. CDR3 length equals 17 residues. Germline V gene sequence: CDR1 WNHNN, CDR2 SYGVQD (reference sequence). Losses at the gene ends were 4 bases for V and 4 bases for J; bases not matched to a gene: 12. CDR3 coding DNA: TGCGCCAGCAGTGCCCAACTATCGGGACAGGGGGTTTACGAGCAGTACTTC. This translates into CASSAQLSGQGVYEQYF.

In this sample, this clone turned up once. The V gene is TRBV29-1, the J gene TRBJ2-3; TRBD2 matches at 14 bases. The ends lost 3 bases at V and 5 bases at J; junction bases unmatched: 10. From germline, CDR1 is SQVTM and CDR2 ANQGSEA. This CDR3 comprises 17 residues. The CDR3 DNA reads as TGCAGCGTTGACGACTTTGGGACTAGCGGGGGTTTAGATACGCAGTATTTT. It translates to CSVDDFGTSGGLDTQYF.

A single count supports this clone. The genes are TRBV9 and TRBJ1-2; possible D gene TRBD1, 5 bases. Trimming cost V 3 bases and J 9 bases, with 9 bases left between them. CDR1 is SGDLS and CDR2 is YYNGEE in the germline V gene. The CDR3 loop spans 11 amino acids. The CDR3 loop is CASSEGYSYTF. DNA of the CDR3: TGTGCCAGCAGCGAGGGGTATAGCTACACCTTC.